The 32 T cell receptor beta chains presented below share a single source sample, sequenced in a study of beta chain features in type 1 diabetes. Whole-study results and caveats: All four CD4+ subsets of Type 1 diabetes patients contained TCRB CDR3s that were moderately but significantly shorter.

No antigen has been identified for these receptors. As every portion of the isolated RNA was reverse transcribed, the sequencing read expressed TCRB transcripts. Data came from immunoSEQ multiplex PCR; TCRdb stores just in-frame clones and leaves some out. This sample has under 200,000 clones, with 8% to 8.5% found just once. Sequenced sample: central memory CD4+ T cells from blood. Receptor source: a woman aged 18-30 years with type 1 diabetes.

This clone was detected only a few times. Here the CDR3 DNA reads TGTGCCAGCAGCGTAGTATCAGCGGAGGCCGGGGAGCTGTTTTTT. Translation gives CASSVVSAEAGELFF. The genes are TRBV9 and TRBJ2-2, with a tentative D call TRBD2 (5 bases). Trimming removed 0 bases from V and 6 bases from J, with 12 bases in between. The CDR3 sequence is 15 residues long. The V gene's germline CDR1 is SGDLS and CDR2 YYNGEE.

This chain links TRBV21-1 with TRBJ1-5. TRBV21-1 is given as a pseudogene. This CDR3 is 16 amino acids long. The CDR3 region has the DNA TGTGCCAGCAGTCGAAGGGGCGGGGCGCTCAATCAGCCCCAGCATTTT. Encoded protein: CASSRRGGALNQPQHF.

This clone was counted only a few times. This chain links TRBV7-2 with TRBJ2-7, with 8 bases that match TRBD1. Germline assignment: CDR1 SGHTA and CDR2 FQGNSA. V lost 1 base, J lost 6 bases, and 14 bases stayed unmatched. The CDR3 consists of 17 residues. The CDR3 reads CASSLVAGGAVGGEQYF. DNA of the CDR3: TGTGCCAGCAGCTTAGTTGCAGGGGGCGCAGTTGGGGGCGAGCAGTACTTC.

Only a few counts were recorded for this clone. The chain is built from TRBV5-6 and TRBJ2-7, with D possibly matching TRBD1 (6 bases). Looked up from germline, CDR1 is SGHDT and CDR2 is YYEEEE. The ends were cut back, 4 bases at V and 4 bases at J, with 12 bases in the middle. This CDR3 has 13 amino acids. The CDR3 is CASSRDTLYEQYF. The CDR3 nucleotides read TGTGCCAGCAGCCGGGACACTTTGTACGAGCAGTACTTC.

In its sample, this clone was seen a few times. V gene TRBV2 combines with J gene TRBJ2-3, with D maybe TRBD1 (7 bases). This CDR3 contains 12 residues. V lost 10 bases, J lost 5 bases, and 13 bases lay in between. Germline CDR1 reads SNHLY; CDR2 reads FYNNEI. The CDR3 loop is CATRGAGDTQYF. CDR3 nucleotides: TGTGCCACCAGGGGGGCGGGAGATACGCAGTATTTT.

The chain couples TRBV18 to TRBJ1-2; 9 bases align to TRBD1. Trimming cost V 6 bases and J 4 bases; bases outside gene matches: 9. The CDR3 runs to 15 residues. In germline, CDR1 is KGHSH, CDR2 LQKENI. CDR3 sequence (DNA): TGTGCCAGCTCCCTGGGACAGGGCGTAACCTATGGCTACACCTTC. It codes for CASSLGQGVTYGYTF.

V usage is TRBV4-1 and J usage is TRBJ2-5; TRBD2 might be the D (5 bases). The CDR3 runs 15 residues. Germline V gene data show CDR1 as MGHRA and CDR2 as YSYEKL. Trimming left V 1 base short and J 5 bases short, with 14 bases between. CDR3 DNA sequence: TGCGCCAGCAGCCAAGGAATCCTAGCCTGGGAGACCCAGTACTTC. Its protein is CASSQGILAWETQYF.

The genes are TRBV30 and TRBJ2-1; 11 positions agree with TRBD2. Trimming at V came to 0 bases and at J to 7 bases, leaving 5 bases not matched to a gene. The CDR3 is made up of 15 amino acids. Looked up from germline, CDR1 is GTSNPN and CDR2 is SVGIG (reference sequence). The CDR3 is CAWSVGGTSGNEQFF. The CDR3 region has the DNA TGTGCCTGGAGTGTTGGAGGGACTAGCGGAAATGAGCAGTTCTTC. Filled out from reference TRBV30 and TRBJ2-1, the complete variable domain reads SQTIHQWPATLVQPVGSPLSLECTVEGTSNPNLYWYRQAAGRGLQLLFYSVGIGQISSEVPQNLSASRPQDRQFILSSKKLLLSDSGFYLCAWSVGGTSGNEQFFGPGTRLTVL.

The rearrangement uses TRBV19 and TRBJ2-1; D remains ambiguous. Germline V CDR1 and CDR2: LNHDA, SQIVND (reference sequence). The CDR3 has 14 amino acids. The ends were cut back, 5 bases at V and 4 bases at J, with 12 bases in the middle. Here the CDR3 reads CASSRDTVYNEQFF. CDR3 sequence (DNA): TGTGCCAGTAGTCGAGACACGGTTTACAATGAGCAGTTCTTC.

The chain employs TRBV18 and TRBJ2-7; D not resolved. V shed 3 bases and J shed 6 bases, with 9 bases lying between them. CDR1 is KGHSH and CDR2 is LQKENI in the germline V gene. The CDR3 runs to 12 residues. In DNA form, the CDR3 reads TGTGCCAGCTCACCCCCACATTCCGAGCAGTACTTC. As protein: CASSPPHSEQYF.

The chain is built from TRBV25-1 and TRBJ2-5; a possible D gene is TRBD1 (5 bases). Germline CDR1 is MGHDK and CDR2 is SYGVNS. V was pared by 6 bases and J by 3 bases, with 11 bases between. This CDR3 spans 13 amino acids. CDR3 loop: CASRLQQEETQYF. As DNA, the CDR3 is TGTGCCAGCAGATTACAACAGGAAGAGACCCAGTACTTC.

This rearrangement joins TRBV7-2 to TRBJ2-4; 10 positions match TRBD1. The germline gives CDR1 SGHTA, CDR2 FQGNSA. V gave up 0 bases and J gave up 14 bases; unmatched junction bases: 7. The CDR3 is 14 residues long. The CDR3 sequence: CASSLAGTGDGEYF. CDR3 in DNA: TGTGCCAGCAGCTTAGCCGGGACAGGGGATGGGGAGTACTTC.

The J gene is TRBJ2-7, the V gene TRBV5-1; TRBD1 matches 9 bases. Per germline, CDR1 SGHRS and CDR2 YFSETQ. V gave up 2 bases and J gave up 7 bases; unmatched junction bases: 13. The CDR3 is 16 residues long. CDR3 in DNA: TGCGCCAGCAGCTTTGTGGCCGGACAGGGGAGGGGAGAGCAGTACTTC. Residues: CASSFVAGQGRGEQYF.

The chain employs TRBV21-1 and TRBJ2-7; the DNA was not used to check the table's D call, TRBD2. TRBV21-1 is marked as a pseudogene. The CDR3 consists of 14 residues. For the CDR3, the DNA is TGTGCCAGCCCCGAACTAGCAGGGTTCTACGAGCAGTACTTC. As protein: CASPELAGFYEQYF.

The rearrangement joins TRBV30 to TRBJ1-2, with a weak D call TRBD1 (5 bases). The V gene's germline CDR1 is GTSNPN and CDR2 SVGIG (reference sequence). V dropped 7 bases and J dropped 8 bases, with 20 bases sitting between them. There are 13 residues in the CDR3. The CDR3 region is CALGKDGGGGYTF. Written as DNA, the CDR3 is TGTGCCTTAGGGAAGGACGGGGGGGGAGGCTACACCTTC.

In this sample, this clone turned up a few times. V is TRBV2 and J is TRBJ1-2; TRBD1 might be the D (5 bases). V lost 2 bases and J lost 4, with 14 bases in between. This CDR3 spans 15 amino acids. The germline V gene encodes CDR1 SNHLY and CDR2 FYNNEI. CDR3 bases: TGTGCCAGCAGTGAACAAGGGGACTATTCCTATGGCTACACCTTC. Translating it yields CASSEQGDYSYGYTF.

V and J are TRBV4-2 and TRBJ2-3; a weak D match, TRBD1 (5 bases). This CDR3 region has 18 residues. Germline V gene sequence: CDR1 LGHNA, CDR2 YNFKEQ. Deletions cut 5 bases from V and 0 bases from J, with 21 bases between. CDR3 sequence reads: CASSLQFSTDTSTDTQYF. The CDR3 bases are TGTGCCAGCAGCTTACAATTCTCGACAGACACTAGCACAGATACGCAGTATTTT.

Only a few counts were recorded for this clone. V is TRBV7-9 and J is TRBJ2-7; a possible D gene is TRBD2 (5 bases). Germline CDR1 reads SEHNR; CDR2 reads FQNEAQ (reference sequence). The CDR3 covers 11 residues. Trimming removed 5 bases at V and 8 bases at J, with 10 bases between. The CDR3 region has the DNA TGTGCCAGCAGCCCCTCTAGCCAGCAGTACTTC. This encodes CASSPSSQQYF.

The J gene is TRBJ2-7, the V gene TRBV27, with TRBD1 matching 9 bases. This CDR3 contains 14 residues. The germline gives CDR1 MNHEY, CDR2 SMNVEV (reference sequence). The ends lost 4 bases at V and 4 bases at J; junction bases unmatched: 5. The CDR3 nucleotides are TGTGCCAGCAGTTCCCGACAGGGGGGATACGAGCAGTACTTC. It specifies CASSSRQGGYEQYF.

This clone was recorded once. V is TRBV11-2 and J is TRBJ1-2; maybe TRBD1 (6 bases). V lost 1 base, J lost 8 bases, and 14 bases lay in between. The CDR3 totals 14 residues. The germline gives CDR1 SGHAT, CDR2 FQNNGV. CDR3 DNA sequence: TGTGCCAGCAGCTTAGGGCAGGGGACGGGAGGCTACACCTTC. Translated, it gives CASSLGQGTGGYTF.

This clone turned up a few times. The CDR3, as DNA: TGCGCCAGCAGCTTGGTGGAAAAGGGGGGCTACACCTTC. This sequence encodes CASSLVEKGGYTF. This chain links TRBV5-1 with TRBJ1-2, with D maybe TRBD1 (5 bases). The V gene's germline CDR1 is SGHRS and CDR2 YFSETQ. This CDR3 region has 13 residues. The germline V and J ends were trimmed by 0 bases and 8 bases, with 11 bases remaining between them. The whole variable domain, remainder taken from reference TRBV5-1 and TRBJ1-2, is KAGVTQTPRYLIKTRGQQVTLSCSPISGHRSVSWYQQTPGQGLQFLFEYFSETQRNKGNFPGRFSGRQFSNSRSEMNVSTLELGDSALYLCASSLVEKGGYTFGSGTRLTVV.

This clone has a handful of counts. The chain couples TRBV5-1 to TRBJ2-3, with TRBD2 matching 8 bases. Germline assignment: CDR1 SGHRS and CDR2 YFSETQ. The V and J ends lost 4 bases and 3 bases, in that order; junction bases with no gene match: 7. The CDR3 consists of 15 residues. The CDR3 reads CASSPPGLETDTQYF. The CDR3 DNA is TGCGCCAGCAGCCCGCCGGGACTAGAGACAGATACGCAGTATTTT.

This clone was counted between two and nine times. The chain joins TRBV10-3 to TRBJ2-5; 9 bases are a match to TRBD1. This CDR3 has 12 residues. Per the germline V gene, CDR1 is ENHRY and CDR2 is SYGVKD. Losses at the gene ends were 6 bases for V and 5 bases for J; bases not matched to a gene: 1. CDR3 amino acids: CAIRTGGETQYF. The CDR3 DNA reads as TGTGCCATCAGGACAGGGGGGGAGACCCAGTACTTC.

This clone was counted only a few times. V usage is TRBV7-2 and J usage is TRBJ2-1, with 9 bases matching TRBD2. Germline CDR1 SGHTA, CDR2 FQGNSA. V was clipped by 1 base and J by 3 bases; unmatched bases: 4. The CDR3 is 16 amino acids. Here the CDR3 reads CASSLVSSGVYNEQFF. CDR3 coding DNA: TGTGCCAGCAGCTTAGTATCTAGCGGGGTCTACAATGAGCAGTTCTTC.

This clone was seen only a few times. This chain joins TRBV6-5 and TRBJ1-1; D unresolved. CDR1 is MNHEY and CDR2 is SVGAGI in the germline V gene. V was cut by 6 bases and J by 1 base, with 15 bases left in between. The CDR3 covers 15 residues. The CDR3 loop reads CASRRTRRGNTEAFF. For the CDR3, the DNA is TGTGCCAGCAGGCGAACAAGGCGGGGGAACACTGAAGCTTTCTTT.

This clone appeared a few times. The rearrangement uses TRBV5-5 and TRBJ1-5, with 7 positions matching TRBD1. V lost 3 bases, J lost 2 bases, and 5 bases stayed unmatched. CDR1 is SGHKS, CDR2 YYEKEE, per germline (reference sequence). The length of the CDR3 is 15 residues. DNA of the CDR3: TGTGCCAGCAGCTCAGGACAGGAACGCAATCAGCCCCAGCATTTT. Its translation is CASSSGQERNQPQHF.

The V gene is TRBV7-2, the J gene TRBJ2-3, with 10 bases lining up with TRBD2. The CDR3 length is 16 residues. The J segment lost 5 bases and the V segment lost 3 bases, leaving 8 bases of the junction unmatched. Looked up from germline, CDR1 is SGHTA and CDR2 is FQGNSA. The CDR3 loop reads CASSFGDSGGRDTQYF. CDR3 nucleotide sequence: TGTGCCAGCAGCTTCGGGGATAGCGGGGGGAGAGATACGCAGTATTTT.

This clone was counted between two and nine times. This chain joins TRBV7-2 and TRBJ2-1, with D perhaps TRBD1 (6 bases). Germline CDR1 reads SGHTA; CDR2 reads FQGNSA. CDR3 size: 13 residues. Trimming left V 5 bases short and J 8 bases short, with 13 bases between. The CDR3 region has the DNA TGTGCCAGCAGCCGACAGGAGCGAGATGAGCAGTTCTTC. It specifies CASSRQERDEQFF.

This clone was found a few times. The chain has TRBV6-5 and TRBJ2-3; perhaps TRBD2 as D (5 bases). The ends were cut back, 5 bases at V and 5 bases at J, with 17 bases in the middle. The CDR3 extends over 15 amino acids. CDR1 and CDR2 from the germline V gene are MNHEY and SVGAGI. DNA for the CDR3: TGTGCCAGCAGTCACCCCCGAGCGGCCGTAGATACGCAGTATTTT. Its protein is CASSHPRAAVDTQYF.

This clone was counted only a few times. The chain combines TRBV6-6 with TRBJ1-1; 7 bases match TRBD1. V shed 2 bases and J 5 bases; nucleotides not matched to a gene: 5. The length of the CDR3 is 14 residues. CDR1 is MNHNY, CDR2 SVGAGI, per germline (reference sequence). CDR3 in amino acids: CASSYPGGKTEAFF. CDR3 DNA: TGTGCCAGCAGTTACCCAGGGGGAAAGACTGAAGCTTTCTTT.

This clone came up a few times. The chain links TRBV4-1 to TRBJ2-3; maybe TRBD2 (5 bases). Germline CDR1 and CDR2: MGHRA and YSYEKL. Between the trimmed V and J ends, which lost 0 bases and 5 bases, there was a span of 9 bases. The CDR3 runs to 14 residues. In DNA form, the CDR3 reads TGCGCCAGCAGCCAAGAACGGGAAATAGATACGCAGTATTTT. Its protein product is CASSQEREIDTQYF.

The chain uses TRBV7-9 and TRBJ2-5; D unclear. Looked up from germline, CDR1 is SEHNR and CDR2 is FQNEAQ (reference sequence). The CDR3 sequence is 12 residues long. V was trimmed by 5 bases and J by 6 bases, leaving 10 bases between them. The CDR3 loop is CASSALRQTQYF. CDR3 DNA sequence: TGTGCCAGCAGCGCCCTGAGGCAGACCCAGTACTTC.